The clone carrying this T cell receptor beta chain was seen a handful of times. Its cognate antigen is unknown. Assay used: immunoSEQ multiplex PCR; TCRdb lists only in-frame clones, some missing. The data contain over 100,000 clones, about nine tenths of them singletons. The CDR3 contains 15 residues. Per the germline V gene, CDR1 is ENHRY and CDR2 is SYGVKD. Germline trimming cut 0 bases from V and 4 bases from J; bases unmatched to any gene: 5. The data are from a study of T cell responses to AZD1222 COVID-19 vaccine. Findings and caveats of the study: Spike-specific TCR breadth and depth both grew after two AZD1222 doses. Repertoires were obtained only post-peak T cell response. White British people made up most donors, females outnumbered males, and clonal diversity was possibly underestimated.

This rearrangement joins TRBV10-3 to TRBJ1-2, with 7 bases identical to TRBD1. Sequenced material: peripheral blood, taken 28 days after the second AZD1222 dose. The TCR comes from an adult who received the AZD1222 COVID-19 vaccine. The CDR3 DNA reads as TGTGCCATCAGTGAGTCTACAGGGGTTTTCTATGGCTACACCTTC. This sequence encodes CAISESTGVFYGYTF.